This T cell receptor beta chain comes out of a study of shared clonotypes between healthy human individuals. Study-wide background: Each donor's CD4 naive and CD4 memory cells filled three plates apiece, CD8 naive two, and CD8 memory one.

Sequencing used immunoSEQ multiplex PCR; TCRdb keeps in-frame clones, though not all of them. The table includes about 1 million clones, about 77% detected once. The CDR3 extends over 11 amino acids. V lost 6 bases to trimming and J lost 7 bases; unmatched junction nucleotides: 5. Germline V gene lookup returns CDR1 DFQATT and CDR2 SNEGSKA (reference sequence). Study outcomes and limitations: Across a handful of donors, naive CD4 shared around 5.1%, naive CD8 more than 3%, memory CD4 over 2%, memory CD8 0.4% to 0.5%.

The study enrolled healthy HIV-negative adults without recent acute infections or vaccinations as donors. Every donor, a Caucasian adult, lived in Nashville, Tennessee. A remark on this clone: Its cognate antigen is unknown.

The sample comprised memory CD4+ T cells sorted from blood. The subset: CD45RA-negative fraction. The rearrangement uses TRBV20-1 and TRBJ1-1; 7 nucleotides align to TRBD1. This receptor was identified in a man younger than 30 in good health. The CDR3 DNA is TGCAGTGCCCACGGACAGGTTGAAGCTTTCTTT. This translates into CSAHGQVEAFF.